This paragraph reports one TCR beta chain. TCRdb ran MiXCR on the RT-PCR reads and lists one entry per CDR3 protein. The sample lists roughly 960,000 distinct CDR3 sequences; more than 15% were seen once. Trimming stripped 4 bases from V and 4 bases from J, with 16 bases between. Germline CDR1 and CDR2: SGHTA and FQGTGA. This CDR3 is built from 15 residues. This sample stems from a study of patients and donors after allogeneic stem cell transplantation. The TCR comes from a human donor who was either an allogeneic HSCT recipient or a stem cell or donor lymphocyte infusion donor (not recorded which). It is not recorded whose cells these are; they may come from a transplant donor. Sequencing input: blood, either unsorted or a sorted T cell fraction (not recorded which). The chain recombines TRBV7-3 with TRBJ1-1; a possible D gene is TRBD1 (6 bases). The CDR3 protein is CASSSGGQGITEAFF. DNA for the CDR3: TGTGCCAGCAGCTCCGGGGGGCAGGGAATCACTGAAGCTTTCTTT.